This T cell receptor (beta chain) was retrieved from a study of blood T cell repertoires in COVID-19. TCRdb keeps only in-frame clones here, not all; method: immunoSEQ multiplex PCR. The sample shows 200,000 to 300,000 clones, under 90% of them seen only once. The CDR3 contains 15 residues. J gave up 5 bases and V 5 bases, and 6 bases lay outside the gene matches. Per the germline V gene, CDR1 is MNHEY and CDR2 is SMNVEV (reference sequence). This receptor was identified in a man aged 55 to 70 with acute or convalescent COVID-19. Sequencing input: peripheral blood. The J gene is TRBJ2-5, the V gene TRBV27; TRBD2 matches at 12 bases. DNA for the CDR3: TGTGCCAGCAGTCCGCTAGCGGGGGGGTATGAGACCCAGTACTTC. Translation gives CASSPLAGGYETQYF.